This T cell receptor (beta chain) was recovered during a study of blood T cell repertoires in COVID-19. Study summary: The cDNA or gDNA used as material had been derived from T cells, B-cell-depleted T cells, or PBMCs.

In the study's own analysis: Reference gene primer amplification gave nucleated cell count estimates. Some clones are missing from TCRdb's copy, which holds only in-frame ones; the method was immunoSEQ multiplex PCR. The DNA was the basis for D and trimming; V, J and clone size are from that table. The sample records tens of thousands of clones, about 74% being singletons. CDR1 and CDR2 (germline): MDHEN, SYDVKM. The ends were cut back, 3 bases at V and 0 bases at J, with 15 bases in the middle. CDR3 length equals 17 residues. This TCR came from a man between 65 and 85 years old with COVID-19, enrolled during active disease. The chain joins TRBV28 to TRBJ2-1; D perhaps matches TRBD2 (5 bases). The sequencing input was peripheral blood. CDR3 amino acids: CASSFRVGRSSYNEQFF. As DNA, the CDR3 is TGTGCCAGCAGTTTTAGGGTGGGGAGAAGCTCCTACAATGAGCAGTTCTTC.